A single sample gave rise to the 3 T cell receptor beta chains below, sequenced in a study of cytomegalovirus exposure and HLA in healthy donors (dated by TCRdb to 2016 to 2017). Library preparation used the immunoSEQ multiplex PCR assay. For the multiplex PCR, a mixture combining 60 forward primers for TCR Vbeta segments and 13 reverse primers for TCR Jbeta segments was used. Entries here come from immuneACCESS through TCRdb and include only in-frame sequences with V and J called. Some clones fail to appear in such tables; in the studies checked, an unresolved V gene covers under half of the shortfall, and the cause of the remainder is unknown. In this sample the table shows under 150,000 clones, around 80% of which occur a single time. The ten largest make up 2.7% of the sample. What was sequenced was PBMCs. These receptors all stem from a boy younger than 10 in good health and CMV-seronegative.

This clone was observed once. The V and J genes are TRBV30 and TRBJ1-4; D unclear. Germline CDR1 and CDR2: GTSNPN and SVGIG (reference sequence). The ends were cut back, 1 base at V and 5 bases at J, with 11 bases in the middle. This CDR3 has 14 residues. The CDR3 region is CAWSALAGNEKLFF. The CDR3, as DNA: TGTGCCTGGAGTGCGCTCGCGGGGAATGAAAAACTGTTTTTT.

The chain employs TRBV29-1 and TRBJ2-7; D is perhaps TRBD2 (6 bases). V gave up 5 bases and J gave up 2 bases, with 13 bases separating them. This CDR3 spans 13 amino acids. Germline V gene lookup returns CDR1 SQVTM and CDR2 ANQGSEA. The CDR3 sequence is CSVRGRSTYEQYF. CDR3 bases: TGCAGCGTTCGGGGGAGGAGTACCTACGAGCAGTACTTC.

The chain has TRBV7-6 and TRBJ2-1, with 7 bases lining up with TRBD1. Germline V gene data show CDR1 as SGHVS and CDR2 as FNYEAQ. This CDR3 contains 14 residues. Losses at the gene ends were 5 bases for V and 8 bases for J; bases not matched to a gene: 9. The CDR3: CASSPYRGRDEQFF. CDR3 DNA: TGTGCCAGCAGCCCATATAGGGGGCGCGATGAGCAGTTCTTC.